This T cell receptor (beta chain) derives from a study of read filtering for tumor transcriptome and immune sequencing (TCRdb year 2020). With regard to the full study: The cohort was composed of 16 to 20 male and about 14 female patients, with a mean age of approximately 62 years and an age range of roughly 45 to 85. Using the same bone marrow samples, the study compared TCR repertoires obtained by targeted immune repertoire sequencing with those obtained by bulk whole-transcriptome sequencing. One main goal was a read-filtering strategy for immune repertoire data, in particular deciding whether clonotypes backed by only one read should be removed. By revised international staging, roughly eight patients were R-ISS I, over 15 were R-ISS II and more than five were R-ISS III. After DNase treatment, whole-transcriptome libraries were prepared with the TruSeq RNA Access Library Prep Kit. TCR-region mapped reads per sample ranged from about 4.05 to 10.27 million with IR-seq versus only roughly 75 to 1273 with RNA-seq.

For CDR1 and CDR2, the germline V gene lists SQVTM and ANQGSEA. The cysteine opens and the phenylalanine closes a CDR3 of 13 amino acids. Only CDR3 DNA remains: 39 bases, in frame from the first base. V sheds 7 bases and J sheds 4 bases, leaving 13 bases between their ends. Bone marrow was sampled from every patient at the time of active disease. Isolation of bone marrow mononuclear cells was performed by Ficoll-Hypaque density gradient centrifugation. To remove myeloma plasma cells, the cells were labeled with CD138 magnetic microbeads on a MACS separator, and CD138-negative cells were then collected by negative selection. The purity of the isolated cells was checked by flow cytometry with CD138 antibodies on an Attune NxT. TRIzol reagent was used to extract total RNA, and a NanoDrop spectrophotometer was used to quantify the extracted RNA. For each patient, the CD138-negative bone marrow sample underwent paired RNA-seq and IR-seq.

What the study reported, not specific to this receptor: Compared with RNA-seq, IR-seq captured clonotypes at much higher depth and more reliably, and a smaller IR-seq throughput was enough to identify most shared clonotypes. The sorted CD138-negative fraction was not purified T cells but a mixed bone marrow immune population. When single-read clonotypes were removed, the proportions of shared clonotypes in IR-seq and RNA-seq correlated more strongly. Single-read clonotypes made up around 82% of clonotypes but around 3.8% of total reads in IR-seq, and just under 75% of clonotypes and 35% to 50% of reads in RNA-seq.

This clonotype was detected many times. Its antigen specificity is not known. No per-base quality is available; no much larger clone lies one base away. Starting from 400 ng RNA, TCR libraries were constructed with the Immunoverse kit using molecular barcoded adaptors that cover the alpha/delta and beta/gamma chains. The same RNA used for transcriptome sequencing was used for TCR library preparation. TCR libraries were sequenced on an Illumina HiSeq 4000 with 2 x 150 cycles. As for the original processing: With MiXCR, TCR reads were aligned to human V, D, J and C references and assembled into CDR3 clonotypes, with quality filtering and error correction included. The tcR package in R was used to analyze clonotype counts and gene usage diversity. For inspection of raw mapping reads, RNA-seq reads were mapped by STAR aligner version 2.5.3a onto GRCh37 of the human genome. To test how sequencing depth affects detected clonotypes, IR-seq fastq files were randomly downsampled with Seqtk 1.3. TCRdb itself trimmed the public reads at Q25 with fastp, ran MiXCR and retained productive beta chains. Rows with a matching CDR3 protein are joined into one entry that keeps the most common DNA and genes. These V and J calls derive from TCRdb rather than the authors' analysis. The sample data list 100,000 to 150,000 distinct CDR3 sequences, and roughly 13% of these were observed just once. The top ten clones comprise 8% to 13% of the sample.

This chain joins TRBV29-1 to TRBJ1-4; TRBD1 might be the D gene, on 5 matching bases. The specimen sequenced was a population of CD138-negative cells sorted from bone marrow. The cell subset or site label of this sample denotes: bone marrow mononuclear cells depleted of CD138+ plasma/myeloma cells by negative magnetic selection. This receptor was taken from a donor aged 40 or older with multiple myeloma. The CDR3: CSASGTGNEKLFF. The bases are TGCAGCGCATCCGGGACCGGTAATGAAAAACTGTTTTTT.